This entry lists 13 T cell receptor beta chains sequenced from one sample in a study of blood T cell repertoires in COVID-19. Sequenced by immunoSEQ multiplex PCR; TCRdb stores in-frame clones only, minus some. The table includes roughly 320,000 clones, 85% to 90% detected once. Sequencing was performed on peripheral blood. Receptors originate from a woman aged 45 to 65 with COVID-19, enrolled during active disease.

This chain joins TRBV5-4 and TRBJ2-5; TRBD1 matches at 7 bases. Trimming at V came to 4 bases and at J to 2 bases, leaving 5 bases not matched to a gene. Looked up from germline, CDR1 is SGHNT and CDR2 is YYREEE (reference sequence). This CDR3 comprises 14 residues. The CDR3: CASSPTGVQETQYF. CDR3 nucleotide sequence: TGTGCCAGCAGCCCCACAGGGGTACAAGAGACCCAGTACTTC.

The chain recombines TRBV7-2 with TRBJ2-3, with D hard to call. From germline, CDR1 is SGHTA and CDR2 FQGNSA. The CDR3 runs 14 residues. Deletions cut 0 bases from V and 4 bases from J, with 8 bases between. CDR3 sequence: CASSLALRSDTQYF. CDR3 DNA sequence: TGTGCCAGCAGCTTAGCTCTGCGATCAGATACGCAGTATTTT.

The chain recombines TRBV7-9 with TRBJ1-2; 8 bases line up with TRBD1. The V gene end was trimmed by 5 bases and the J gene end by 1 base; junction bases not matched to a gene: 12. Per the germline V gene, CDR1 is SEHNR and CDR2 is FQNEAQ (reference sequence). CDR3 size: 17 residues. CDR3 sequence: CASSRTGGAINNYGYTF. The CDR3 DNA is TGTGCCAGCAGCCGAACAGGGGGAGCAATAAATAACTATGGCTACACCTTC. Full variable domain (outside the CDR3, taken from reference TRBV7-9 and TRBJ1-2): DTGVSQNPRHKITKRGQNVTFRCDPISEHNRLYWYRQTLGQGPEFLTYFQNEAQLEKSRLLSDRFSAERPKGSFSTLEIQRTEQGDSAMYLCASSRTGGAINNYGYTFGSGTRLTVV.

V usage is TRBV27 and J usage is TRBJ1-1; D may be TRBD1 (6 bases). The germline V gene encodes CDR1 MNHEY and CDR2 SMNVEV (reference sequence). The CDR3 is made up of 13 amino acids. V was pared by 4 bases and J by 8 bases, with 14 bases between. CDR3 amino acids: CASSSTGRWEAFF. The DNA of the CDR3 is TGTGCCAGCAGTTCGACAGGCCGATGGGAAGCTTTCTTT.

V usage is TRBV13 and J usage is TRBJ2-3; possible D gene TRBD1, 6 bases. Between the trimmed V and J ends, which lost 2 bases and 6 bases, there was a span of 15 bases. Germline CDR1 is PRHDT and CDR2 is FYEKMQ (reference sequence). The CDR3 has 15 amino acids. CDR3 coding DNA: TGTGCCAGCAGCTTAAGTGGGAAGGGGGTGGATACGCAGTATTTT. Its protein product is CASSLSGKGVDTQYF.

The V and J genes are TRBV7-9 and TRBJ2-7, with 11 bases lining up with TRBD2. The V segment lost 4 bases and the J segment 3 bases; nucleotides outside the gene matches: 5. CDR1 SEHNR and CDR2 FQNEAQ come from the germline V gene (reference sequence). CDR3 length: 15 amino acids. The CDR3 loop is CASSSTSGNLYEQYF. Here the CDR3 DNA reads TGTGCCAGCAGCTCGACTAGCGGGAACCTCTACGAGCAGTACTTC.

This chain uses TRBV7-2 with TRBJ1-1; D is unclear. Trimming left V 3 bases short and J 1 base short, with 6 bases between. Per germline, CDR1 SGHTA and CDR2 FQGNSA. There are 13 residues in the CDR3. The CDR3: CASSFARNTEAFF. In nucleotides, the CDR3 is TGTGCCAGCAGCTTTGCGAGGAACACTGAAGCTTTCTTT.

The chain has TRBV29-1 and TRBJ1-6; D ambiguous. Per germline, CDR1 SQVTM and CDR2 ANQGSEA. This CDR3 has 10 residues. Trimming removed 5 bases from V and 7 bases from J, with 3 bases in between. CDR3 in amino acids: CSVQNSPLHF. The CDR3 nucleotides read TGCAGCGTTCAAAATTCACCCCTCCACTTT. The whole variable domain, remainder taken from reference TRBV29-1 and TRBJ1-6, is SAVISQKPSRDICQRGTSLTIQCQVDSQVTMMFWYRQQPGQSLTLIATANQGSEATYESGFVIDKFPISRPNLTFSTLTVSNMSPEDSSIYLCSVQNSPLHFGNGTRLTVT.

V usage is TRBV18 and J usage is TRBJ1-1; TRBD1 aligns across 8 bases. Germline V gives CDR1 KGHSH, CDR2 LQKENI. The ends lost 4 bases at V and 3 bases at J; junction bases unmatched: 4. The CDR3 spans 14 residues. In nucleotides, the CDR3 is TGTGCCAGCTCACGAGACAGGGGATACACTGAAGCTTTCTTT. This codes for CASSRDRGYTEAFF.

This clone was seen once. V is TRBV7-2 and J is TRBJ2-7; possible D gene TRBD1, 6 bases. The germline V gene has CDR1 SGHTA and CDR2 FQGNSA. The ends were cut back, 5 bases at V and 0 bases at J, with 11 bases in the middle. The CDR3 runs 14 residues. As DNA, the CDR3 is TGTGCCAGCAGCCCCACAGGGAGCTCCTACGAGCAGTACTTC. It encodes CASSPTGSSYEQYF.

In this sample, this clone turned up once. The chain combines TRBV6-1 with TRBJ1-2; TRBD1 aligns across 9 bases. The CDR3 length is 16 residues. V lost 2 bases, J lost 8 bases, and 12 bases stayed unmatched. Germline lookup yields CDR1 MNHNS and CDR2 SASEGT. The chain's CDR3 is CASSESLPGTGYGYTF. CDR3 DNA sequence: TGTGCCAGCAGTGAATCCCTTCCCGGGACAGGGTACGGCTACACCTTC.

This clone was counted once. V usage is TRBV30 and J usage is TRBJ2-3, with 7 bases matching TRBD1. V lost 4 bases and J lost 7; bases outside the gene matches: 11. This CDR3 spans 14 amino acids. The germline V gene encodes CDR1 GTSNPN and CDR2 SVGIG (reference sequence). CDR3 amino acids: CAWMLQGSPNTQYF. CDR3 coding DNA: TGTGCCTGGATGTTACAGGGGTCCCCTAATACGCAGTATTTT.

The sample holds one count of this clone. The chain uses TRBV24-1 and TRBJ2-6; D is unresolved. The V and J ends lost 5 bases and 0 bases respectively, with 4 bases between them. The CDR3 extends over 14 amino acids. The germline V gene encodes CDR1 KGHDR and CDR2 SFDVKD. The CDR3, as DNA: TGTGCCACCAGTGCGGGCTCTGGGGCCAACGTCCTGACTTTC. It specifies CATSAGSGANVLTF.